This entry concerns a single TCR beta chain. What it recognizes is unknown. These data originate in a study of T cell clones after liver transplantation. Study-wide results and limits: Donor-reactive sequences fell more than third party-reactive ones, suggesting partial deletion.

Trimming took 3 bases from V and 5 from J, leaving 8 bases between them. CDR1 and CDR2 from the germline V gene are SGHDN and FVKESK. There are 13 residues in the CDR3. The method was immunoSEQ multiplex PCR; TCRdb's version includes in-frame clones alone and lacks a portion of them. Among 20,000 to 25,000 clones listed, under 95% were seen once. The chain uses TRBV14 and TRBJ2-1; the D gene is possibly TRBD1 (5 bases). Sequencing was performed on CD8+ T cells from blood, taken less than 27 months after liver transplant. This sequence was found in a human patient who received a liver transplant. The T cells may partly be graft donor cells. The CDR3 reads CASSHRANNEQFF. CDR3 DNA: TGTGCCAGCAGCCACAGGGCCAACAATGAGCAGTTCTTC.